A selection of T cell receptor beta chains follows, all from one sample in a study of cytomegalovirus exposure and HLA in healthy donors. Here immunoSEQ multiplex PCR was the method, and the copy in TCRdb shows in-frame clones only, minus some. The table records 100,000 to 150,000 clones, more than 75% of them present only once. Sample: PBMCs. The receptors stem from a man aged 18 to 29 in good health and CMV-seronegative. Each CDR3 is given with its conserved first and last residue. A D gene is named only where the DNA matches it firmly. Not all rows give a size; the values are once, few, many and, for expanded clones, a class.

d_gene	abundance	v_gene	j_gene	CDR3nt	CDR3aa
TRBD2	few	TRBV11-2	TRBJ2-7	TGTGCCAGCAGCACAAAGCTAGGCGGGGGGCCCGAGCAGTACTTC	CASSTKLGGGPEQYF
NA	once	TRBV27	TRBJ2-3	TGTGCCAGCACCAATGGGGCCTGGGGTCCGCAGTATTTT	CASTNGAWGPQYF
TRBD1	NA	TRBV19	TRBJ1-1	TGTGCCAGTAGTTTCGGACAGGGGCCGGCAAACCAAGCTTTCTTT	CASSFGQGPANQAFF
TRBD2	NA	TRBV5-1	TRBJ2-1	TGCGCCAGCAGCTTGCTAGTAGCGGGGGGTGACAATGAGCAGTTCTTC	CASSLLVAGGDNEQFF
NA	NA	TRBV10-2	TRBJ1-1	TGCGCCAGCATCCCCCCCGGTGTCGGTGAAGCTTTCTTT	CASIPPGVGEAFF
TRBD2	NA	TRBV10-3	TRBJ2-3	TGTGCCATCAGTGAGTCGGCGGGGGGTCCCACAGATACGCAGTATTTT	CAISESAGGPTDTQYF
NA	NA	TRBV12-5	TRBJ2-1	TGTGCTAGTGGTTTGCCAACGACTCTAGGCTATGAGCAGTTCTTC	CASGLPTTLGYEQFF
TRBD2	NA	TRBV4-3	TRBJ2-2	TGCGCCAGCAGCCCGGGACTAGCGATTTTGAACGGGGAGCTGTTTTTT	CASSPGLAILNGELFF
TRBD1	NA	TRBV27	TRBJ2-7	TGTGCCAGCAGTGACCGGGACAGACCCTACGAGCAGTACTTC	CASSDRDRPYEQYF
NA	once	TRBV10-3	TRBJ2-3	TGTGCCATCAGTGAGTCGGAGGGACGGAGGATCACAGATACGCAGTATTTT	CAISESEGRRITDTQYF
NA	NA	TRBV15	TRBJ2-7	TGTGCCACCAGCAGAGGGGAAACTGGACACTACGAGCAGTACTTC	CATSRGETGHYEQYF
NA	NA	TRBV10-3	TRBJ2-3	TGTGCCATCAGTGACCCCGTGGGGGACTTAGGGAGGCAGTATTTT	CAISDPVGDLGRQYF
NA	once	TRBV21-1	TRBJ2-7	TGTGCCAGCAGCGCCCAACCGGGACAGGGGGCCTCCTACGAGCAGTACTTC	CASSAQPGQGASYEQYF
TRBD2	NA	TRBV7-3	TRBJ2-3	TGTGCCAGCAGCTTAAAATCACTAGCGGATAGCACAGATACGCAGTATTTT	CASSLKSLADSTDTQYF
TRBD2	NA	TRBV7-9	TRBJ2-2	TGTGCCAGCAGCCCCGCGACTAGCGGGGGCCCGAACACCGGGGAGCTGTTTTTT	CASSPATSGGPNTGELFF
NA	NA	TRBV19	TRBJ1-1	TGTGCCAGTAGTCCCCTTGCTGGGCTCCTAGAAGCTTTCTTT	CASSPLAGLLEAFF
TRBD1	once	TRBV5-1	TRBJ2-1	TGCGCCAGCAGGGGCGGCTCGGACAGGGGAACACACAATGAGCAGTTCTTC	CASRGGSDRGTHNEQFF
NA	NA	TRBV7-2	TRBJ1-1	TGTGCCAGCAGCCGCGCGGGGGGAAACACTGAAGCTTTCTTT	CASSRAGGNTEAFF
TRBD1	few	TRBV2	TRBJ2-7	TGTGCCAGCGGGGGTTATACAGGGGGAGAAAGCTCCTACGAGCAGTACTTC	CASGGYTGGESSYEQYF
TRBD1	few	TRBV6-5	TRBJ1-2	TGTGCCAGCAGTTACTCACAGGGGAACTATGGCTACACCTTC	CASSYSQGNYGYTF
TRBD2	NA	TRBV4-3	TRBJ2-7	TGCGCCAGCAGCCAAGTCGGGCGGGGGAGGAACGAGCAGTACTTC	CASSQVGRGRNEQYF
TRBD1	NA	TRBV29-1	TRBJ2-2	TGCAGCGTTGAATTAGTTAGAACAGGGGCTGCCGGGGAGCTGTTTTTT	CSVELVRTGAAGELFF
TRBD1	NA	TRBV6-1	TRBJ1-2	TGTGCCAGCAGCCCCGGGACAGACAACTATGGCTACACCTTC	CASSPGTDNYGYTF
NA	NA	TRBV9	TRBJ1-5	TGTGCCAGCAGCGTAGGCGTACAGCCTAATCAGCCCCAGCATTTT	CASSVGVQPNQPQHF
NA	NA	TRBV25-1	TRBJ1-2	TGTGCCAGCAGTGACACTCGCACCGGGGGTGGCTACACCTTC	CASSDTRTGGGYTF
NA	NA	TRBV19	TRBJ2-2	TGTGCCAGTAGGGCGCCCGGGACACATAACACCGGGGAGCTGTTTTTT	CASRAPGTHNTGELFF
NA	NA	TRBV5-8	TRBJ1-5	TGTGCCAGCAGCCCGGGCAGGGTCCATAGCAATCAGCCCCAGCATTTT	CASSPGRVHSNQPQHF
TRBD1	NA	TRBV12-5	TRBJ1-1	TGTGCTAATGGTGGGACAGGGATGAACACTGAAGCTTTCTTT	CANGGTGMNTEAFF
TRBD1	NA	TRBV2	TRBJ2-2	TGTGCCAGCAGTGACTGGACAGGGGGGACCGGGGAGCTGTTTTTT	CASSDWTGGTGELFF
TRBD1	NA	TRBV6-1	TRBJ1-1	TGTGCCAGCAGTGCTTATGCCGGGACAGGGGAAGGTGAAGCTTTCTTT	CASSAYAGTGEGEAFF
TRBD1	NA	TRBV25-1	TRBJ2-1	TGTGCCAGCAGTGATTCGACAGGGTACAATGAGCAGTTCTTC	CASSDSTGYNEQFF
TRBD1	NA	TRBV5-1	TRBJ2-3	TGCGCCAGCAGCTCACAGGGGGCAACAGATACGCAGTATTTT	CASSSQGATDTQYF
NA	NA	TRBV5-6	TRBJ2-7	TGTGCCAGCAGCTTGGGGCAGGTGTTAACCTACGAGCAGTACTTC	CASSLGQVLTYEQYF
NA	NA	TRBV2	TRBJ1-1	TGTGCCAGCAGTGATGAGGAGAACACTGAAGCTTTCTTT	CASSDEENTEAFF
NA	NA	TRBV4-3	TRBJ1-2	TGCGCCAGCAGCCAAGAGGAGGGACGCAACTATGGCTACACCTTC	CASSQEEGRNYGYTF
TRBD1	NA	TRBV5-6	TRBJ2-7	TGTGCCAGCAGCTTGAGGGGGACAGGGGGCCACGAGCAGTACTTC	CASSLRGTGGHEQYF
NA	NA	TRBV19	TRBJ1-2	TGTGCCAGTAGTACCCAACCGGGGGGCGGCTATGGCTACACCTTC	CASSTQPGGGYGYTF
NA	NA	TRBV5-1	TRBJ2-1	TGCGCCAGCAGCTTAAGAGCGGGTTCAAACAATGAGCAGTTCTTC	CASSLRAGSNNEQFF
TRBD1	NA	TRBV5-4	TRBJ2-2	TGTGCCAGCAGCCTATCATGGACAGGCGCCGGGGAGCTGTTTTTT	CASSLSWTGAGELFF
NA	NA	TRBV2	TRBJ1-2	TGTGCCACCGGGGAAGCTTCAGCTAACTATGGCTACACCTTC	CATGEASANYGYTF
NA	NA	TRBV5-5	TRBJ2-7	TGTGCCAGCAGCAACCGGGAGTACTCCTACGAGCAGTACTTC	CASSNREYSYEQYF
NA	NA	TRBV19	TRBJ1-1	TGTGCCAGTAGTCTCCGACCGACTGGGAACACTGAAGCTTTCTTT	CASSLRPTGNTEAFF
TRBD1	NA	TRBV7-2	TRBJ1-2	TGTGCCAGCAGCTTAGGTGGGACAGGGTCGGGGTATGGCTACACCTTC	CASSLGGTGSGYGYTF
TRBD2	NA	TRBV5-6	TRBJ2-1	TGTGCCAGCAGCTTGGCAGCGGGGGTCTCCTACAATGAGCAGTTCTTC	CASSLAAGVSYNEQFF
NA	NA	TRBV11-2	TRBJ1-3	TGTGCCAGCAGCTTAGGGGCAGGGGACGGAAACACCATATATTTT	CASSLGAGDGNTIYF
TRBD2	NA	TRBV6-5	TRBJ2-5	TGTGCCAGCAGTTCCCGACTAGCGGGGGGGCGGCGGACCCAGTACTTC	CASSSRLAGGRRTQYF
NA	few	TRBV6-4	TRBJ2-6	TGTGCCAGCAGTGTCCCGAGCTCTGGGGCCAACGTCCTGACTTTC	CASSVPSSGANVLTF
NA	NA	TRBV7-9	TRBJ1-1	TGTGCCAGCAGCTCCGCCCGTCTAACAGGGAACACTGAAGCTTTCTTT	CASSSARLTGNTEAFF
NA	NA	TRBV2	TRBJ2-7	TGTGCCAGCAGTGAACGCAGGACATCCTCCTACGAGCAGTACTTC	CASSERRTSSYEQYF
NA	NA	TRBV13	TRBJ1-3	TGTGCCAGCAGCTCGAGGGTGGGTTGGGCTGGAAACACCATATATTTT	CASSSRVGWAGNTIYF